This entry features one TCR beta chain sequence. These data belong to a study of OX40 agonist ivuxolimab in advanced cancers. Study overall: Hepatocellular carcinoma, melanoma, renal cell or head and neck cancer was diagnosed in the dose-escalation patients.

Profiling relied on immunoSEQ multiplex PCR, and the TCRdb table lists in-frame clones only, not all of them. The data contain approximately 84,000 clones, 90% to 95% of them seen just once; the ten biggest clones take up around 2.5%. Germline V gene sequence: CDR1 LNHDA, CDR2 SQIVND (reference sequence). This CDR3 spans 16 amino acids. With V trimmed by 3 bases and J by 3 bases, 7 bases remained unmatched. This sequence was found in an adult with an advanced solid tumor such as melanoma, head and neck, liver or kidney cancer. The rearrangement links TRBV19 to TRBJ2-7, with 11 positions matching TRBD1. Here the sequenced sample was CD4+ or CD8+ T cells sorted from blood, taken in a trial of the OX40 agonist ivuxolimab. CDR3 DNA: TGTGCCAGTAGTATGGCCGCCGGGACAGGGGGCTACGAGCAGTACTTC. This codes for CASSMAAGTGGYEQYF.